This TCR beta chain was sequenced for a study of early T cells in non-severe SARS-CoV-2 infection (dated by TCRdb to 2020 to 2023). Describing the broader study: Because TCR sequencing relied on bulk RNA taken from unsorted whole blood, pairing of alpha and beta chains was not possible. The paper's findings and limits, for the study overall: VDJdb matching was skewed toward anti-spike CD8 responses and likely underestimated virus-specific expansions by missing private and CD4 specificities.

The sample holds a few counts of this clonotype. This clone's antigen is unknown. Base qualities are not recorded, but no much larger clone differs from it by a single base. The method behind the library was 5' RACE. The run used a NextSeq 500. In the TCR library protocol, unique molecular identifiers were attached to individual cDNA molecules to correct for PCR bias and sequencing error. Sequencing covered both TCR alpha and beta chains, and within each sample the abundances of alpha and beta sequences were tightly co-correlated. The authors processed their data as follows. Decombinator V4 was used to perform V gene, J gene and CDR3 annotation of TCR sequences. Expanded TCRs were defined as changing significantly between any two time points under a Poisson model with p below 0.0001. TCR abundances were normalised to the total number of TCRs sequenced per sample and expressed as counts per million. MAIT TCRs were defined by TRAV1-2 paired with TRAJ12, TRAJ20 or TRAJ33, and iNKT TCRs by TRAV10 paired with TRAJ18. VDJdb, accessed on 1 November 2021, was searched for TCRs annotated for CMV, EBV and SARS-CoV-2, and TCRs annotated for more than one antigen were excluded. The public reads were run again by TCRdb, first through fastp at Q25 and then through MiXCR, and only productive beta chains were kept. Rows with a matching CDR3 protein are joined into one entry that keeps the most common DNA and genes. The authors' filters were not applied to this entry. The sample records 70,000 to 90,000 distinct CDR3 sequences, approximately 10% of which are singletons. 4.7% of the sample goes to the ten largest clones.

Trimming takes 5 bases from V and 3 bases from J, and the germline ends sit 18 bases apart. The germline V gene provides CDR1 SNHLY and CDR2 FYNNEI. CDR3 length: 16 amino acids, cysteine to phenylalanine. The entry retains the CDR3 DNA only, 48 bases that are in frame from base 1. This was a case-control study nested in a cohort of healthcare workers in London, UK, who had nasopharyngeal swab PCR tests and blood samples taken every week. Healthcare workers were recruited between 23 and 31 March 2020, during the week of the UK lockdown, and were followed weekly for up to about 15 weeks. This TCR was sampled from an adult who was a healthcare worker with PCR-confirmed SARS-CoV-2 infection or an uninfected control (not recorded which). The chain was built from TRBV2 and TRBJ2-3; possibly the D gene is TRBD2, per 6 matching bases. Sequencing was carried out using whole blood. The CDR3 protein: CASSPDETRFTDTQYF. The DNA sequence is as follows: TGTGCCAGCAGTCCCGACGAGACTAGATTTACAGATACGCAGTATTTT.